One and the same sample provided the 10 T cell receptor beta chains below, sequenced in a study of blood T cell repertoires in COVID-19 (TCRdb year 2020). The library was prepared using the immunoSEQ multiplex PCR assay. The table comes from immuneACCESS by way of TCRdb, which keeps in-frame sequences with V and J called. Part of the clones is missing from these tables; in studies checked, under half for an unresolved V gene and the rest for unknown reasons. This sample has around 200,000 clones in its table, and more than 75% of those were observed once. The top ten hold just under 0.9% of the sample. What was sequenced was peripheral blood. The receptor source for this set is a woman between 18 and 29 years old who had recovered from COVID-19.

The rearrangement uses TRBV4-3 and TRBJ1-4; 7 nucleotides match TRBD1. The CDR3 is 15 residues long. Germline lookup yields CDR1 LGHNA and CDR2 YSLEER. With V trimmed by 4 bases and J by 8 bases, 10 bases remained unmatched. The CDR3 region has the DNA TGCGCCAGCAGCCCCAGGACAGGTGTTGGGGAAAAACTGTTTTTT. Its protein product is CASSPRTGVGEKLFF.

The chain joins TRBV29-1 to TRBJ1-2, with TRBD1 identical over 11 bases. CDR1 and CDR2 from the germline V gene are SQVTM and ANQGSEA. The CDR3 loop spans 14 amino acids. The ends lost 7 bases at V and 6 bases at J; junction bases unmatched: 10. CDR3 in amino acids: CSARMGQGEDGYTF. The CDR3 bases are TGCAGCGCCAGGATGGGACAGGGGGAAGATGGCTACACCTTC.

This clone is categorized as medium-sized. CDR3 amino acids: CASSQALRDIQYF. The CDR3 nucleotides read TGCGCCAGCAGCCAAGCCCTCCGGGACATTCAGTACTTC. The J gene is TRBJ2-4, the V gene TRBV4-1, with no clear D. Germline V gives CDR1 MGHRA, CDR2 YSYEKL. This CDR3 is built from 13 residues. V lost 1 base, J lost 8 bases, and 9 bases lay in between.

The V and J genes are TRBV6-2 or TRBV6-3 and TRBJ1-6, with TRBD1 matching 7 bases. The CDR3 contains 17 residues. Germline assignment: CDR1 MNHEY and CDR2 SVGEGT. V shed 4 bases, J shed 0 bases, and the junction held 6 bases outside the gene matches. The CDR3 region has the DNA TGTGCCAGCAGTTTACGACAGGGTAGCTCCTATAATTCACCCCTCCACTTT. Translation gives CASSLRQGSSYNSPLHF.

This chain joins TRBV12-3 or TRBV12-4 and TRBJ2-3, with a weak D call TRBD2 (5 bases). The CDR3 totals 11 residues. The germline V and J ends were trimmed by 6 bases and 5 bases, with 6 bases remaining between them. In DNA, the CDR3 is TGTGCCAGCAGGGGGAGAGATACGCAGTATTTT. Its translation: CASRGRDTQYF.

The rearrangement links TRBV6-5 to TRBJ1-1; perhaps TRBD1 as D (6 bases). Per the germline V gene, CDR1 is MNHEY and CDR2 is SVGAGI. There are 10 residues in the CDR3. V shed 9 bases and J shed 7 bases, with 9 bases lying between them. The CDR3 DNA reads as TGTGCCAGATCAGGGGTTGAAGCTTTCTTT. It translates to CARSGVEAFF.

The chain couples TRBV29-1 to TRBJ2-7; 11 nucleotides align to TRBD1. The trim removed 4 bases at V and 6 bases at J, leaving 5 bases unmatched. Germline V CDR1 and CDR2: SQVTM, ANQGSEA. This CDR3 has 13 residues. The CDR3 spells CSVAPGQGGEQYV. The CDR3 DNA reads as TGCAGCGTTGCTCCGGGACAGGGGGGCGAGCAGTACGTC.

The CDR3 nucleotides read TGTGCCAGCAGCGAAGGGGGACAGGGGCCCTACAATGAGCAGTTCTTC. Its protein product is CASSEGGQGPYNEQFF. This chain uses TRBV7-3 with TRBJ2-1, with TRBD1 matching 10 bases. The CDR3 consists of 16 residues. The ends lost 5 bases at V and 2 bases at J; junction bases unmatched: 6. CDR1 is SGHTA, CDR2 FQGTGA, per germline.

The rearrangement links TRBV2 to TRBJ1-5, with D maybe TRBD1 (5 bases). The CDR3 contains 13 residues. V was shortened by 5 bases and J by 4 bases, with 9 bases between the two germline ends. Germline-derived CDR1 and CDR2 are SNHLY and FYNNEI. Here the CDR3 reads CASSRQINQPQHF. The DNA for the CDR3 is TGTGCCAGCAGTCGACAGATTAATCAGCCCCAGCATTTT.

This chain uses TRBV4-1 with TRBJ2-1; tentative D call: TRBD2 (5 bases). The germline V gene has CDR1 MGHRA and CDR2 YSYEKL. V was trimmed by 0 bases and J by 4 bases, leaving 13 bases between them. This CDR3 spans 16 amino acids. In nucleotides, the CDR3 is TGCGCCAGCAGCCAAGAAGGGAGCTCGGCTTACAATGAGCAGTTCTTC. Translation: CASSQEGSSAYNEQFF.